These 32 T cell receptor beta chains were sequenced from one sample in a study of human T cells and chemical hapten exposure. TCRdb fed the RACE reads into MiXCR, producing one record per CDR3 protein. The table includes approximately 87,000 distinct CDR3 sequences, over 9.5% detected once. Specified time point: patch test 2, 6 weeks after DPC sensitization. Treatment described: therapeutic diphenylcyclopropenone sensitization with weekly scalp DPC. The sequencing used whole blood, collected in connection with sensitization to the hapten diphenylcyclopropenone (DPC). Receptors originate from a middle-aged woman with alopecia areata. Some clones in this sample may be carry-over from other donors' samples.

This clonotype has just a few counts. CDR3 protein: CAWTRQSGLSEQYF. The CDR3 DNA reads as TGTGCCTGGACCCGACAGTCGGGTCTATCCGAGCAGTACTTC. This sequence joins TRBV30 and TRBJ2-7; a possible D gene is TRBD1 (5 bases). Trimming cost V 4 bases and J 6 bases, with 19 bases left between them. Germline loops: CDR1 GTSNPN, CDR2 SVGIG (reference sequence). CDR3 length equals 14 residues.

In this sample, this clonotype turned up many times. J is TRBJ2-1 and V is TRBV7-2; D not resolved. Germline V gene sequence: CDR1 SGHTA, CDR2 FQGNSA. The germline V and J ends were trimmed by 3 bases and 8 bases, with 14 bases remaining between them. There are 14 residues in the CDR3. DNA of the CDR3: TGTGCCAGCAGCTTGGTTAGGGCGTTGGATGAGCAGTTCTTC. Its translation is CASSLVRALDEQFF.

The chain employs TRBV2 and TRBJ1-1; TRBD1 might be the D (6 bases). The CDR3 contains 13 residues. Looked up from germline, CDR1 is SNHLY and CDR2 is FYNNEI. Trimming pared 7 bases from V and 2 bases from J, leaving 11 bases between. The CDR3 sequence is CASMARGNTEAFF. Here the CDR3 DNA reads TGTGCCAGCATGGCCAGGGGTAACACTGAAGCTTTCTTT. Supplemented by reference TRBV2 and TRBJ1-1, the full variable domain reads EPEVTQTPSHQVTQMGQEVILRCVPISNHLYFYWYRQILGQKVEFLVSFYNNEISEKSEIFDDQFSVERPDGSNFTLKIRSTKLEDSAMYFCASMARGNTEAFFGQGTRLTVV.

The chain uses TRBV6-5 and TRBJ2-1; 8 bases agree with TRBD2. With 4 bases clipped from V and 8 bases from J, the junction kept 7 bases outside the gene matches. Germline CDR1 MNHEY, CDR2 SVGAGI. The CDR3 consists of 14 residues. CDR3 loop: CASSSGTRNHEQFF. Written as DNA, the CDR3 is TGTGCCAGCAGTTCCGGGACTAGAAATCATGAGCAGTTCTTC.

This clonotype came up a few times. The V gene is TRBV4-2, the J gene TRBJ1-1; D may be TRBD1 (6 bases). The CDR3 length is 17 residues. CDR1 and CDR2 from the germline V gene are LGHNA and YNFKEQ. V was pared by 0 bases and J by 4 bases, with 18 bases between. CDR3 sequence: CASSQDPRGPRGTEAFF. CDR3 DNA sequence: TGTGCCAGCAGCCAAGATCCCAGGGGCCCACGGGGCACTGAAGCTTTCTTT.

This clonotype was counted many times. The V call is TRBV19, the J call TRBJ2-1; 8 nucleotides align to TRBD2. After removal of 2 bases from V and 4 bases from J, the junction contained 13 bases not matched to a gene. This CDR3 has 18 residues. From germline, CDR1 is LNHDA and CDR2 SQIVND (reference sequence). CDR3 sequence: CASSISPWDSGIYNEQFF. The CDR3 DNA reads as TGTGCCAGTAGTATATCTCCCTGGGATAGCGGGATTTACAATGAGCAGTTCTTC.

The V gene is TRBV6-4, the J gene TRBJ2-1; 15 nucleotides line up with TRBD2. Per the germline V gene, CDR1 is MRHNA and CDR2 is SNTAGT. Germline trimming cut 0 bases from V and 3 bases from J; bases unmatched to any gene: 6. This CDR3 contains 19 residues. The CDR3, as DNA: TGTGCCAGCAGTGACTCACCGGGACTAGCGGGAGGTCGCTACAATGAGCAGTTCTTC. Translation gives CASSDSPGLAGGRYNEQFF.

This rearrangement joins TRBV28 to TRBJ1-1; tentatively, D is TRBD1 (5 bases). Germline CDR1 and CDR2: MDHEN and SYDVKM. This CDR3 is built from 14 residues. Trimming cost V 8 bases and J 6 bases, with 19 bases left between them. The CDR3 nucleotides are TGTGCCAGCTCCATCCCATGGGGGGTTCCTGAAGCTTTCTTT. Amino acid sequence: CASSIPWGVPEAFF.

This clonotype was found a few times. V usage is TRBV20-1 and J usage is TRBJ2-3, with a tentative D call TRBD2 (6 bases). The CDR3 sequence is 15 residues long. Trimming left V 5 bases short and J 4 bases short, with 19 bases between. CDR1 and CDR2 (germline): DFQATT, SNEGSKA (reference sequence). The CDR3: CSAPRRGRTADTQYF. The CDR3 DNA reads TGCAGTGCTCCTCGGCGGGGAAGGACGGCAGATACGCAGTATTTT.

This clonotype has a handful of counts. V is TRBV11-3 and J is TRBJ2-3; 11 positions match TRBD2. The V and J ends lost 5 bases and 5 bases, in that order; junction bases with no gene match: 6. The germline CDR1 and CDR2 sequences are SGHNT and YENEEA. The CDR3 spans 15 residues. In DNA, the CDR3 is TGTGCCAGCAGCCCTAGCGGGAGGTCCCAAGATACGCAGTATTTT. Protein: CASSPSGRSQDTQYF.

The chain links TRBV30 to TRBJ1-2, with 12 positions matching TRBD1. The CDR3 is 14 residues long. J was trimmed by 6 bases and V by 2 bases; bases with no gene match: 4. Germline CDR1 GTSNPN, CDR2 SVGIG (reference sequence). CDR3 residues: CAWSRDRGLDGYTF. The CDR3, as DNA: TGTGCCTGGAGTCGGGACAGGGGGCTGGATGGCTACACCTTC.

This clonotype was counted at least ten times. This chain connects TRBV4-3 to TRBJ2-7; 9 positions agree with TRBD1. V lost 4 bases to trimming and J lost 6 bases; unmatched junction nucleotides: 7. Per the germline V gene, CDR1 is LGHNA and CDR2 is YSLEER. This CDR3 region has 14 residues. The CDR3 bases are TGCGCCAGCAGCCCTGGGGACAGGGCTTCCGAGCAGTACTTC. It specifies CASSPGDRASEQYF.

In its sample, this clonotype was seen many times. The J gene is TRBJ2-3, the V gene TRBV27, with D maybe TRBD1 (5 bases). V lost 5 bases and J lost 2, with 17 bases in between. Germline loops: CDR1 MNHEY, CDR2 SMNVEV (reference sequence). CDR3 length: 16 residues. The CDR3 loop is CASSRSSRAFTDTQYF. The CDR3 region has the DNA TGTGCCAGCAGTCGATCCAGCAGGGCCTTCACAGATACGCAGTATTTT.

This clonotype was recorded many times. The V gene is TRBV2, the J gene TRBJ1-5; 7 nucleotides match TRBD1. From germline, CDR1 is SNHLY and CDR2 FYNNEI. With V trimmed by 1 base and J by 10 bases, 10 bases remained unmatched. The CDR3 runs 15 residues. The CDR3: CASSEETDRNRPQHF. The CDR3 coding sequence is TGTGCCAGCAGTGAAGAGACGGACAGGAATCGTCCCCAGCATTTT.

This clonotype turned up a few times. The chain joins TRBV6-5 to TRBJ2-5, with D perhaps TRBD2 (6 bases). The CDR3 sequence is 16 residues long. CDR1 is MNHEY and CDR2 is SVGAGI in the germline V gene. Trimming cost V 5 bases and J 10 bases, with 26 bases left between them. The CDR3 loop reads CASSKTPDSGVGGQYF. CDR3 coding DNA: TGTGCCAGCAGTAAGACGCCGGACTCTGGGGTGGGGGGCCAGTACTTC.

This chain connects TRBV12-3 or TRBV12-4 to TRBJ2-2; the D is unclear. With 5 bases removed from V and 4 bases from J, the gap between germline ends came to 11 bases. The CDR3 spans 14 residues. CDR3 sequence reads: CASSPLPGTGELFF. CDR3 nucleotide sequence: TGTGCCAGCAGTCCGCTTCCGGGCACCGGGGAGCTGTTTTTT.

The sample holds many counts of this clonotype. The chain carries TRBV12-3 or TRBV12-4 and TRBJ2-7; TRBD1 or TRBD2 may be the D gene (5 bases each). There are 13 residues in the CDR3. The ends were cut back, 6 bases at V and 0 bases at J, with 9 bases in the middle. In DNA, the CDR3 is TGTGCCAGCAGACCCGGGACCTCCTACGAGCAGTACTTC. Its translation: CASRPGTSYEQYF.

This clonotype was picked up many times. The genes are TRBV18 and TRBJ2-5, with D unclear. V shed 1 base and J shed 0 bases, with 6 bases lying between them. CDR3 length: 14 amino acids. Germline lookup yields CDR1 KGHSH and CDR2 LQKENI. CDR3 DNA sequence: TGTGCCAGCTCACCACTTCCAGACCAAGAGACCCAGTACTTC. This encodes CASSPLPDQETQYF.

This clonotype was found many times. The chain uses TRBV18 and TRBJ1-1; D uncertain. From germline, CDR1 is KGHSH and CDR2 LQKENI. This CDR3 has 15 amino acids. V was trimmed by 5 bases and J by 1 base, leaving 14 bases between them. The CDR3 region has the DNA TGTGCCAGCTCATCAGGAACCCCCAGGAACACTGAAGCTTTCTTT. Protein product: CASSSGTPRNTEAFF.

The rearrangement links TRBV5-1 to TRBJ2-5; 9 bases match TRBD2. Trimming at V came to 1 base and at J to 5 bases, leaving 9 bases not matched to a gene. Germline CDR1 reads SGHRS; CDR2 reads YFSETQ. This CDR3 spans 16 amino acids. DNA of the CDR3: TGCGCCAGCAGCTTGACTTCGGGACTAGCAAGGGAGACCCAGTACTTC. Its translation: CASSLTSGLARETQYF. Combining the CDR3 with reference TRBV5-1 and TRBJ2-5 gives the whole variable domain KAGVTQTPRYLIKTRGQQVTLSCSPISGHRSVSWYQQTPGQGLQFLFEYFSETQRNKGNFPGRFSGRQFSNSRSEMNVSTLELGDSALYLCASSLTSGLARETQYFGPGTRLLVL.

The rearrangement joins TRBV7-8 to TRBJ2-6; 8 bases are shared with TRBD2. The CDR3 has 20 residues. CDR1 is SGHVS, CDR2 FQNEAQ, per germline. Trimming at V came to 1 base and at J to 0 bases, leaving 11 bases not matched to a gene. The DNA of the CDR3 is TGTGCCAGCAGCTTAGATCGTCTAGCGGGTTCCGTCTCTGGGGCCAACGTCCTGACTTTC. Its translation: CASSLDRLAGSVSGANVLTF.

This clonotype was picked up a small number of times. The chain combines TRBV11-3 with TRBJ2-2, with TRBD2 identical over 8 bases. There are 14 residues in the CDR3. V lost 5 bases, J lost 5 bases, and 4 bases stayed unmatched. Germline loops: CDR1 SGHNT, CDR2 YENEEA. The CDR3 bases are TGTGCCAGCAGCCTATTAGCGGGAACCGGGGAGCTGTTTTTT. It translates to CASSLLAGTGELFF. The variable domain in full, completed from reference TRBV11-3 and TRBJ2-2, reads EAGVVQSPRYKIIEKKQPVAFWCNPISGHNTLYWYLQNLGQGPELLIRYENEEAVDDSQLPKDRFSAERLKGVDSTLKIQPAELGDSAVYLCASSLLAGTGELFFGEGSRLTVL.

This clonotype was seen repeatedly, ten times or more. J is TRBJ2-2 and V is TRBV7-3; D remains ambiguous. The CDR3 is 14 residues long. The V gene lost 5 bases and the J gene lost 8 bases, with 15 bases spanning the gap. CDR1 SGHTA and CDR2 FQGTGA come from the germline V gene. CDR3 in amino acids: CASSPERVSGELFF. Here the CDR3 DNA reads TGTGCCAGCAGCCCCGAAAGGGTTTCGGGGGAGCTGTTTTTT.

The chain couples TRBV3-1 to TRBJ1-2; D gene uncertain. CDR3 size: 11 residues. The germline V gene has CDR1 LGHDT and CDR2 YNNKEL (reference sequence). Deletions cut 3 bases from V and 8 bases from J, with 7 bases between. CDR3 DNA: TGTGCCAGCAGCCAGGCCGGGGGCTACACCTTC. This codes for CASSQAGGYTF.

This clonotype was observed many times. The CDR3 bases are TGCAGCGTCGGGCGGTCACAGGGTTCTGTGAACAATGAGCAGTTCTTC. Its translation: CSVGRSQGSVNNEQFF. The chain combines TRBV29-1 with TRBJ2-1, with a weak D call TRBD1 (6 bases). The CDR3 has 16 amino acids. Trimming removed 6 bases from V and 5 bases from J, with 23 bases in between. Germline lookup yields CDR1 SQVTM and CDR2 ANQGSEA.

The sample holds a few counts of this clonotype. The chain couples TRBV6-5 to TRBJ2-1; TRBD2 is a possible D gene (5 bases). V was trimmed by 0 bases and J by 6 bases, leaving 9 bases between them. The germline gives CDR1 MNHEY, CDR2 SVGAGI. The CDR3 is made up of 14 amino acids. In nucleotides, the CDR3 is TGTGCCAGCAGTTACTCGCCTAGCAGCAATGAGCAGTTCTTC. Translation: CASSYSPSSNEQFF.

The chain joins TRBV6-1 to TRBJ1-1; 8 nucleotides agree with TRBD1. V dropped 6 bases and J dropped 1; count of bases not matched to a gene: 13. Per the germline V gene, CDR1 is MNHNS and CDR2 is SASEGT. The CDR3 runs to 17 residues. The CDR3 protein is CASSPGRGQGTNTEAFF. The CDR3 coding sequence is TGTGCCAGCAGCCCTGGCAGGGGGCAAGGGACGAACACTGAAGCTTTCTTT.

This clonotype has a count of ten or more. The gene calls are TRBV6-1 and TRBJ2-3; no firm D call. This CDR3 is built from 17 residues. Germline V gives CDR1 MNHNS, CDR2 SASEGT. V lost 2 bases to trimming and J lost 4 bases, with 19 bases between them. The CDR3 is CASSEYRRRKGSDTQYF. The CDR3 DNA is TGTGCCAGCAGTGAATATAGGCGAAGGAAAGGATCAGATACGCAGTATTTT.

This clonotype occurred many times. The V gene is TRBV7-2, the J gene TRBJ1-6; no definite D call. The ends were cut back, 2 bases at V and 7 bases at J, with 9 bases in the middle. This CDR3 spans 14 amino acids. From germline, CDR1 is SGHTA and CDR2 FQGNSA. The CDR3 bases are TGTGCCAGCAGCTTACAACAGCTCAATTCACCCCTCCACTTT. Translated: CASSLQQLNSPLHF. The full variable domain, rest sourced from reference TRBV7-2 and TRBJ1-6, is GAGVSQSPSNKVTEKGKDVELRCDPISGHTALYWYRQSLGQGLEFLIYFQGNSAPDKSGLPSDRFSAERTGGSVSTLTIQRTQQEDSAVYLCASSLQQLNSPLHFGNGTRLTVT.

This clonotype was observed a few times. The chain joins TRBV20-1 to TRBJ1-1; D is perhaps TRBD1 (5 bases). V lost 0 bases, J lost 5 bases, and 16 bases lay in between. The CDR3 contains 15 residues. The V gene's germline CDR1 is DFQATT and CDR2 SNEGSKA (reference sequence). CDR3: CSARDQGGVRTEAFF. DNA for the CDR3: TGCAGTGCTAGAGATCAGGGAGGGGTACGAACTGAAGCTTTCTTT.

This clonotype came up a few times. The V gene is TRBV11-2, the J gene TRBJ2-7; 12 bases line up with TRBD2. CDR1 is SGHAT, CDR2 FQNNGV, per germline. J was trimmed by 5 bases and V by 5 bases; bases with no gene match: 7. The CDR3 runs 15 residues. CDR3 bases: TGTGCCAGCAGCCCTCGCGGACTAGCGGGAAACGAGCAGTACTTC. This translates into CASSPRGLAGNEQYF. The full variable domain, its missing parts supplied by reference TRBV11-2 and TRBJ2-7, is EAGVAQSPRYKIIEKRQSVAFWCNPISGHATLYWYQQILGQGPKLLIQFQNNGVVDDSQLPKDRFSAERLKGVDSTLKIQPAKLEDSAVYLCASSPRGLAGNEQYFGPGTRLTVT.

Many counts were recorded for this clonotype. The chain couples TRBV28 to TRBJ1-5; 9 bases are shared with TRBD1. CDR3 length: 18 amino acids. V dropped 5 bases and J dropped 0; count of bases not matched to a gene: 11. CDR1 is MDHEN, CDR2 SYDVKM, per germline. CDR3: CASSPPGQGLTSNQPQHF. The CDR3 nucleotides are TGTGCCAGCAGTCCACCGGGACAGGGCCTCACTAGCAATCAGCCCCAGCATTTT.